The 16 T cell receptor beta chains given below trace back to one sample, sequenced in a study of T cells after yellow fever vaccination. One entry per CDR3 protein, called by TCRdb with MiXCR from the 5' RACE reads. Of 450,000 to 550,000 distinct CDR3 sequences listed, roughly 21% are singletons. The sequencing here drew on PBMCs, taken 15 days after the yellow fever booster vaccination. Source of these receptors: a man aged 30-40 years who received the YFV17D yellow fever vaccine.

This clonotype was found a few times. This chain connects TRBV27 to TRBJ1-4; 7 bases line up with TRBD1. Germline trimming cut 8 bases from V and 7 bases from J; bases unmatched to any gene: 13. Looked up from germline, CDR1 is MNHEY and CDR2 is SMNVEV (reference sequence). This CDR3 region has 15 residues. As DNA, the CDR3 is TGTGCCAGCCGACAGGGAGTGGTGAGGTCTGAAAAACTGTTTTTT. This codes for CASRQGVVRSEKLFF.

This clonotype was detected a few times. The chain couples TRBV5-1 to TRBJ2-5, with D tentatively TRBD2 (5 bases). The CDR3 contains 14 residues. The V end was cut by 4 bases, the J end by 0 bases, with 10 bases between. Per germline, CDR1 SGHRS and CDR2 YFSETQ. This chain's CDR3 is CASSKERNQETQYF. In DNA, the CDR3 is TGCGCCAGCAGCAAAGAGCGGAACCAAGAGACCCAGTACTTC.

The table lists this clonotype with a few counts. The chain employs TRBV18 and TRBJ2-7; D unresolved. Trimming stripped 6 bases from V and 0 bases from J, with 12 bases between. From germline, CDR1 is KGHSH and CDR2 LQKENI. This CDR3 is built from 14 residues. Written as DNA, the CDR3 is TGTGCCAGCTCCTCCCCCAGCCGCTCCTACGAGCAGTACTTC. It is translated as CASSSPSRSYEQYF.

This clonotype turned up a few times. The CDR3 nucleotides are TGTGCCAGCTCACCAACGACAGGGCATTACAATGAGCAGTTCTTC. Its protein product is CASSPTTGHYNEQFF. The chain recombines TRBV18 with TRBJ2-1; 7 bases line up with TRBD1. CDR3 size: 15 residues. Losses at the gene ends were 2 bases for V and 4 bases for J; bases not matched to a gene: 5. From germline, CDR1 is KGHSH and CDR2 LQKENI.

This clonotype has only a few counts. The chain couples TRBV9 to TRBJ1-3; TRBD1 is a possible D gene (6 bases). Germline assignment: CDR1 SGDLS and CDR2 YYNGEE. The CDR3 consists of 13 residues. The V end lost 4 bases, the J end lost 2 bases, and 7 bases lay between the germline ends. In DNA, the CDR3 is TGTGCCAGCAGCCACAGGGCTGGAAACACCATATATTTT. Translation: CASSHRAGNTIYF.

This rearrangement joins TRBV6-5 to TRBJ1-4; D is unresolved. Germline lookup yields CDR1 MNHEY and CDR2 SVGAGI. The CDR3 runs to 15 residues. The ends were cut back, 4 bases at V and 5 bases at J, with 14 bases in the middle. The CDR3 is CASSSHLAGNEKLFF. The CDR3 DNA is TGTGCCAGCAGTTCACACCTCGCGGGGAATGAAAAACTGTTTTTT.

This rearrangement joins TRBV5-1 to TRBJ1-1, with D possibly matching TRBD1 (5 bases). This CDR3 spans 14 amino acids. Trimming removed 0 bases at V and 3 bases at J, with 9 bases between. Germline lookup yields CDR1 SGHRS and CDR2 YFSETQ. As DNA, the CDR3 is TGCGCCAGCAGCTTGGAGGGGAGGGACACTGAAGCTTTCTTT. Its translation: CASSLEGRDTEAFF.

V is TRBV25-1 and J is TRBJ2-5; D is unclear. V was clipped by 0 bases and J by 2 bases, with 4 bases between them. Per germline, CDR1 MGHDK and CDR2 SYGVNS. The CDR3 spans 13 residues. CDR3 region: CASSEYIQETQYF. The CDR3 nucleotides are TGTGCCAGCAGTGAATATATACAAGAGACCCAGTACTTC.

V usage is TRBV5-1 and J usage is TRBJ2-7; 11 nucleotides line up with TRBD1. The CDR3 is 16 amino acids. With V trimmed by 1 base and J by 3 bases, 6 bases remained unmatched. Germline V gene data show CDR1 as SGHRS and CDR2 as YFSETQ. Written as DNA, the CDR3 is TGCGCCAGCAGCTTGACGCCGGGACAGGGGGACTACGAGCAGTACTTC. It translates to CASSLTPGQGDYEQYF.

The rearrangement links TRBV27 to TRBJ2-7; no clear D. V dropped 3 bases and J dropped 0 bases, with 12 bases sitting between them. CDR1 MNHEY and CDR2 SMNVEV come from the germline V gene (reference sequence). The CDR3 runs 15 residues. This CDR3 reads CASSLNADGSYEQYF. The CDR3 nucleotides are TGTGCCAGCAGTTTGAACGCGGACGGCTCCTACGAGCAGTACTTC.

The table lists this clonotype with a few counts. The chain joins TRBV6-2 or TRBV6-3 to TRBJ2-2; 9 bases align to TRBD2. V trimming: 6 bases; J trimming: 8 bases; junction bases outside the gene matches: 10. CDR1 and CDR2 (germline): MNHEY, SVGEGT. CDR3 length equals 15 residues. The CDR3 loop is CASRVLAGARGELFF. As DNA, the CDR3 is TGTGCCAGCAGAGTACTAGCGGGCGCTAGGGGGGAGCTGTTTTTT.

This clonotype was seen more than once but under ten times. As DNA, the CDR3 is TGTGCCAGCTCAAACCCGACCGGGTCGATTAACTATGGCTACACCTTC. It is translated as CASSNPTGSINYGYTF. The rearrangement uses TRBV18 and TRBJ1-2; D remains ambiguous. The CDR3 totals 16 residues. Germline-derived CDR1 and CDR2 are KGHSH and LQKENI. V was clipped by 5 bases and J by 1 base, with 17 bases between them.

The chain uses TRBV6-5 and TRBJ2-5; 7 positions match TRBD1. Per the germline V gene, CDR1 is MNHEY and CDR2 is SVGAGI. This CDR3 region has 14 residues. The V gene end was trimmed by 4 bases and the J gene end by 7 bases; junction bases not matched to a gene: 9. DNA for the CDR3: TGTGCCAGCAGTTCAGACAGGGCGACTGGGACCCAGTACTTC. Protein sequence: CASSSDRATGTQYF.

This clonotype was detected many times. The chain combines TRBV9 with TRBJ2-7; TRBD2 might be the D (5 bases). Looked up from germline, CDR1 is SGDLS and CDR2 is YYNGEE. There are 14 residues in the CDR3. V was pared by 4 bases and J by 4 bases, with 15 bases between. CDR3 nucleotides: TGTGCCAGCAGCATTGAGGGAGACTCTTACGAGCAGTACTTC. Protein: CASSIEGDSYEQYF. Looking up the rest from reference TRBV9 and TRBJ2-7 gives the full variable domain: DSGVTQTPKHLITATGQRVTLRCSPRSGDLSVYWYQQSLDQGLQFLIQYYNGEERAKGNILERFSAQQFPDLHSELNLSSLELGDSALYFCASSIEGDSYEQYFGPGTRLTVT.

The V call is TRBV29-1, the J call TRBJ2-7; TRBD1 might be the D (6 bases). The length of the CDR3 is 12 residues. V was pared by 2 bases and J by 1 base, with 6 bases between. Per germline, CDR1 SQVTM and CDR2 ANQGSEA. For the CDR3, the DNA is TGCAGCGTTGAACAGGGGTCCTACGAGCAGTACTTC. It yields the protein CSVEQGSYEQYF.

This clonotype was detected ten times or more. J is TRBJ2-2 and V is TRBV5-1; perhaps TRBD2 as D (5 bases). V lost 2 bases, J lost 2 bases, and 10 bases lay in between. This CDR3 has 15 amino acids. CDR1 is SGHRS and CDR2 is YFSETQ in the germline V gene. The CDR3 DNA reads TGCGCCAGCAGCTTTTTACGGGAAAACACCGGGGAGCTGTTTTTT. The encoded protein is CASSFLRENTGELFF. Complete variable domain (other parts from reference TRBV5-1 and TRBJ2-2): KAGVTQTPRYLIKTRGQQVTLSCSPISGHRSVSWYQQTPGQGLQFLFEYFSETQRNKGNFPGRFSGRQFSNSRSEMNVSTLELGDSALYLCASSFLRENTGELFFGEGSRLTVL.